Following are 9 T cell receptor beta chains from one sample sequenced in a study of molecular identifiers for immune sequencing clone quantification. Each CDR3 protein is one row after TCRdb ran MiXCR on the PCR reads. The sample carries around 460,000 distinct CDR3 sequences, about 25% recorded once. The sample taken for sequencing was naive CD8+ T cells from blood, with Jurkat cell RNA spiked in. As for subset: FACS-sorted CD8+CD4-CCR7+CD45RA+ naive T cells. The receptor source for this set is a human donor in good health. Some libraries in this study had Jurkat cell RNA spiked in.

Worth noting for this clonotype: A read error may produce the germline difference seen at one junction end. The chain carries TRBV20-1 and TRBJ2-1, with D unresolved. This CDR3 has 10 amino acids. The germline V gene has CDR1 DFQATT and CDR2 SNEGSKA (reference sequence). The CDR3 nucleotides are TGCCGTGCTAGAGGCACCGAGCAGTTCTTC. Its protein product is CRARGTEQFF.

With respect to this clonotype: With a much larger clone just one base away, this may be a read error. DNA of the CDR3: TGCAGTGCTAGCCGGGGAGGGAGGACAGATACGCAGTATTTT. Encoded protein: CSASRGGRTDTQYF. The chain joins TRBV20-1 to TRBJ2-3; 7 bases agree with TRBD2. Germline CDR1 and CDR2: DFQATT and SNEGSKA (reference sequence). The junction had 6 bases not matched to a gene; V was cut back by 3 bases and J by 3 bases. This CDR3 comprises 14 residues.

A few counts support this clonotype. V usage is TRBV14 and J usage is TRBJ2-5; no reliable D call. The V end was cut by 0 bases, the J end by 5 bases, with 7 bases between. This CDR3 is built from 13 residues. Germline V CDR1 and CDR2: SGHDN, FVKESK. The CDR3 reads CASSQDFGETQYF. The CDR3 region has the DNA TGTGCCAGCAGCCAAGATTTCGGCGAGACCCAGTACTTC. Together with reference TRBV14 and TRBJ2-5, the CDR3 gives the full variable domain: EAGVTQFPSHSVIEKGQTVTLRCDPISGHDNLYWYRRVMGKEIKFLLHFVKESKQDESGMPNNRFLAERTGGTYSTLKVQPAELEDSGVYFCASSQDFGETQYFGPGTRLLVL.

Only one count was recorded for this clonotype. This rearrangement joins TRBV20-1 to TRBJ2-1, with TRBD1 matching 7 bases. CDR3 length: 13 amino acids. From germline, CDR1 is DFQATT and CDR2 SNEGSKA (reference sequence). The ends lost 6 bases at V and 7 bases at J; junction bases unmatched: 9. CDR3 sequence: CSARPGGLNEQFF. CDR3 DNA sequence: TGCAGTGCACGGCCAGGGGGTTTGAATGAGCAGTTCTTC.

Regarding this clonotype: A read error may be the cause here, since a much bigger clone is one base away. This rearrangement joins TRBV6-5 to TRBJ2-3; the D is unclear. Germline V CDR1 and CDR2: MNHEY, SVGAGI. The CDR3 is 15 amino acids. The DNA of the CDR3 is TGTGCCAGCGGTTACTCTCCGGGCGTGACAGATACGCAGTATTTT. It is translated as CASGYSPGVTDTQYF.

V gene TRBV20-1 combines with J gene TRBJ2-4; 9 bases map to TRBD1. There are 17 residues in the CDR3. With V trimmed by 1 base and J by 2 bases, 9 bases remained unmatched. From germline, CDR1 is DFQATT and CDR2 SNEGSKA (reference sequence). CDR3 protein: CSARGTGVDFPKNIQYF. The CDR3 DNA reads as TGCAGTGCTAGAGGGACAGGGGTTGATTTTCCCAAAAACATTCAGTACTTC.

This clonotype was counted ten times or more. The rearrangement links TRBV6-1 to TRBJ2-4; 13 bases are a match to TRBD2. The CDR3 contains 16 residues. The V and J ends lost 6 bases and 3 bases, in that order; junction bases with no gene match: 5. CDR1 MNHNS and CDR2 SASEGT come from the germline V gene. CDR3 DNA sequence: TGTGCCAGCAGCCGGGGACTAGCGGGACTCAAAAACATTCAGTACTTC. This translates into CASSRGLAGLKNIQYF.

The table lists this clonotype with a few counts. The chain couples TRBV20-1 to TRBJ1-2, with TRBD1 matching over 8 bases. Per germline, CDR1 DFQATT and CDR2 SNEGSKA (reference sequence). J gave up 12 bases and V 1 base, and 19 bases lay outside the gene matches. The CDR3 contains 16 residues. The CDR3 loop is CSARVNDDRGSLGHTF. The CDR3 region has the DNA TGCAGTGCTAGAGTAAATGATGACAGGGGATCACTCGGCCACACCTTC.

The chain employs TRBV30 and TRBJ2-3; possible D gene TRBD2, 5 bases. Deletions cut 3 bases from V and 5 bases from J, with 21 bases between. The germline V gene has CDR1 GTSNPN and CDR2 SVGIG (reference sequence). The CDR3 consists of 16 residues. The CDR3 reads CAWRISRGAPGDTQYF. DNA for the CDR3: TGTGCCTGGAGGATCTCTCGGGGAGCCCCGGGAGATACGCAGTATTTT.